These T cell receptor beta chains were read from a single sample in a study of cytomegalovirus exposure and HLA in healthy donors. Sequencing used immunoSEQ multiplex PCR; TCRdb keeps in-frame clones, though not all of them. The sample yields 150,000 to 200,000 clones, roughly 73% seen once. Sequenced sample: PBMCs. These TCRs come from a woman in her 30s in good health and CMV-seronegative. Each CDR3 is given with its conserved first and last residue. D genes are given only for firm matches. Not all rows give a size; the values are once, few, many and, for expanded clones, a class.

clone_size d_call j_call v_call cdr3_aa cdr3_nt
. TRBD2 TRBJ2-1 TRBV7-6 CASSNQAGGTYNEQFF TGTGCCAGCAGCAACCAAGCGGGAGGAACCTACAATGAGCAGTTCTTC
. . TRBJ1-4 TRBV6-1 CASRDSGSYNEKLFF TGTGCCAGCAGGGATTCAGGGTCCTATAATGAAAAACTGTTTTTT
. TRBD1 TRBJ1-1 TRBV5-6 CASSLTGGNTEAFF TGTGCCAGCAGCTTGACAGGGGGGAACACTGAAGCTTTCTTT
. . TRBJ2-2 TRBV7-9 CASSLSSQSGELFF TGTGCCAGCAGCTTGTCTAGTCAGTCCGGGGAGCTGTTTTTT
. . TRBJ2-2 TRBV27 CASSYRGVNTGELFF TGTGCCAGCAGTTACCGCGGAGTGAACACCGGGGAGCTGTTTTTT
. . TRBJ1-3 TRBV7-9 CASSPYSGNTIYF TGTGCCAGCAGCCCCTACTCTGGAAACACCATATATTTT
. . TRBJ2-7 TRBV23-1 CASSQSKILGYEQYF TGCGCCAGCAGTCAATCGAAAATACTGGGCTACGAGCAGTACTTC
. . TRBJ1-4 TRBV9 CASSVSPGEREKLFF TGTGCCAGCAGCGTATCTCCGGGAGAGCGAGAAAAACTGTTTTTT
. . TRBJ1-1 TRBV27 CASSFGRVRNTEAFF TGTGCCAGCAGTTTCGGCAGGGTTAGGAACACTGAAGCTTTCTTT
. TRBD1 TRBJ2-2 TRBV18 CASSDPMVGQGNTGELFF TGTGCCAGCTCAGATCCGATGGTGGGACAGGGGAACACCGGGGAGCTGTTTTTT
. . TRBJ2-7 TRBV23-1 CASSQSPTGGEQYF TGCGCCAGCAGTCAATCCCCGACAGGAGGCGAGCAGTACTTC
few TRBD2 TRBJ2-1 TRBV2 CASSELAGYNEQFF TGTGCCAGCAGTGAACTAGCGGGGTACAATGAGCAGTTCTTC
. . TRBJ1-3 TRBV4-1 CASSQDVGQSSGNTIYF TGCGCCAGCAGCCAAGACGTCGGACAGAGCTCTGGAAACACCATATATTTT
. TRBD2 TRBJ2-1 TRBV13 CASSLRSRLAAYNEQFF TGTGCCAGCAGCTTAAGGAGTAGGCTAGCGGCCTACAATGAGCAGTTCTTC
. TRBD2 TRBJ2-5 TRBV10-2 CASSGDRLAGEKETQYF TGCGCCAGCAGTGGCGACCGACTAGCGGGGGAGAAAGAGACCCAGTACTTC
few TRBD2 TRBJ2-1 TRBV15 CATSREGTSGVYNEQFF TGTGCCACCAGCAGAGAAGGGACTAGCGGGGTATACAATGAGCAGTTCTTC
. . TRBJ1-4 TRBV11-3 CASSLKAGPGTNEKLFF TGTGCCAGCAGCTTAAAGGCAGGGCCAGGAACTAATGAAAAACTGTTTTTT
. TRBD1 TRBJ1-4 TRBV2 CASSELVTGVTNEKLFF TGTGCCAGCAGTGAACTTGTCACAGGGGTGACTAATGAAAAACTGTTTTTT
few . TRBJ2-7 TRBV5-5 CASSLAGDPLYEQYF TGTGCCAGCAGCTTGGCAGGGGACCCACTCTACGAGCAGTACTTC
. TRBD2 TRBJ2-5 TRBV5-5 CASSLAGGRGETQYF TGTGCCAGCAGCTTGGCCGGGGGGAGGGGAGAGACCCAGTACTTC
. TRBD1 TRBJ2-5 TRBV7-9 CASSPETGRETQYF TGTGCCAGCAGCCCCGAGACAGGGAGAGAGACCCAGTACTTC
. TRBD1 TRBJ1-4 TRBV4-3 CASSRDRGSLHQEKLFF TGCGCCAGCAGCCGGGACAGGGGTTCTCTCCACCAAGAAAAACTGTTTTTT
few . TRBJ1-2 TRBV6-6 CASSYEANYGYTF TGTGCCAGCAGTTACGAGGCTAACTATGGCTACACCTTC
. TRBD2 TRBJ2-5 TRBV6-6 CASSIAGAGETQYF TGTGCCAGCAGTATAGCGGGAGCAGGCGAGACCCAGTACTTC
. . TRBJ1-6 TRBV7-3 CASSHKPGAGVRSPLHF TGTGCCAGCAGCCACAAACCCGGTGCAGGGGTTAGGTCACCCCTCCACTTT
few TRBD1 TRBJ2-1 TRBV7-3 CASSSGTGLNQFF TGTGCCAGCAGTTCCGGGACAGGGTTAAATCAGTTCTTC
. . TRBJ2-1 TRBV7-2 CASSLARDSSYNEQFF TGTGCCAGCAGCTTAGCGCGGGACAGCTCCTACAATGAGCAGTTCTTC
few TRBD2 TRBJ2-1 TRBV4-3 CASSQDLSGGYNEQFF TGCGCCAGCAGCCAAGATTTAAGCGGGGGCTACAATGAGCAGTTCTTC
few . TRBJ1-4 TRBV6-5 CASSYSRRSEKLFF TGTGCCAGCAGTTACTCCCGTCGGAGTGAAAAACTGTTTTTT
few . TRBJ1-5 TRBV18 CASSPTSYSNQPQHF TGTGCCAGCTCACCAACAAGTTATAGCAATCAGCCCCAGCATTTT
. . TRBJ2-1 TRBV6-5 CASSRSSRDNEQFF TGTGCCAGCAGCCGCTCTAGCCGAGACAATGAGCAGTTCTTC
. . TRBJ1-6 TRBV5-1 CASSLGPRGGSPLHF TGCGCCAGCAGCTTGGGTCCTAGGGGGGGTTCACCCCTCCACTTT
. . TRBJ2-1 TRBV25-1 CASSTSKSSYNEQFF TGTGCCAGCAGTACTAGTAAAAGCTCCTACAATGAGCAGTTCTTC
. . TRBJ1-2 TRBV5-4 CASSLGLGATTNYGYTF TGTGCCAGCAGCTTGGGATTAGGGGCTACGACTAACTATGGCTACACCTTC
. . TRBJ2-2 TRBV7-3 CASSGPLNTGELFF TGTGCCAGCAGCGGCCCTTTGAACACCGGGGAGCTGTTTTTT
. TRBD2 TRBJ2-7 TRBV7-9 CASSQTSAYEQYF TGTGCCAGCAGCCAGACTAGCGCATACGAGCAGTACTTC